What follows are 29 T cell receptor beta chains derived from one specimen sequenced in a study of T-cell memory formation after mild COVID-19. TCRdb called the 5' RACE reads again in MiXCR, with one record for every CDR3 protein. The sample records 550,000 to 650,000 distinct CDR3 sequences, around 16% being singletons. The specimen sequenced was PBMCs or a T cell subset sorted from them (not recorded which). These TCRs come from an adult woman who had mild COVID-19 (a few samples of this study predate the infection). Cell type and time point are not known.

The chain combines TRBV5-1 with TRBJ2-7; D possibly matches TRBD1 or TRBD2 (6 bases each). The CDR3 runs 16 residues. V lost 1 base and J lost 1, with 15 bases in between. The V gene's germline CDR1 is SGHRS and CDR2 YFSETQ. CDR3 sequence: CASSLSPGATSYEQYF. In DNA, the CDR3 is TGCGCCAGCAGCTTGTCCCCGGGGGCGACTTCCTACGAGCAGTACTTC.

This clonotype has more than one count but fewer than ten. This chain joins TRBV5-1 and TRBJ2-1; D possibly corresponds to TRBD1 (5 bases). Deletions cut 0 bases from V and 0 bases from J, with 10 bases between. The V gene's germline CDR1 is SGHRS and CDR2 YFSETQ. This CDR3 is built from 16 residues. CDR3 residues: CASSLGTTVSYNEQFF. CDR3 nucleotide sequence: TGCGCCAGCAGCTTGGGGACAACCGTCTCCTACAATGAGCAGTTCTTC.

There are a few counts of this clonotype. The rearrangement uses TRBV7-3 and TRBJ2-5, with D unclear. From germline, CDR1 is SGHTA and CDR2 FQGTGA. The CDR3 is 15 residues long. The ends were cut back, 0 bases at V and 1 base at J, with 9 bases in the middle. Written as DNA, the CDR3 is TGTGCCAGCAGCTTAACTGGATCCCTCCAAGAGACCCAGTACTTC. This codes for CASSLTGSLQETQYF.

This rearrangement joins TRBV27 to TRBJ2-5; tentatively, D is TRBD1 or TRBD2 (7 bases each). The CDR3 consists of 14 residues. The germline V gene encodes CDR1 MNHEY and CDR2 SMNVEV (reference sequence). V was pared by 6 bases and J by 3 bases, with 14 bases between. The CDR3 spells CASRIQGGKETQYF. For the CDR3, the DNA is TGTGCCAGCAGAATTCAGGGGGGGAAAGAGACCCAGTACTTC.

Points on this clonotype: At one of its ends the junction is not consistent with the germline gene, which may arise from a read error. The chain carries TRBV7-7 and TRBJ2-1; D call uncertain. This CDR3 comprises 14 residues. Looked up from germline, CDR1 is SSHAT and CDR2 is FNYEAQ (reference sequence). CDR3 amino acids: CASSPDRVDRVQFF. The CDR3, as DNA: TGTGCTAGCAGCCCCGATCGAGTAGATAGGGTGCAGTTCTTC. Combining the CDR3 with reference TRBV7-7 and TRBJ2-1 gives the whole variable domain GAGVSQSPRYKVTKRGQDVTLRCDPISSHATLYWYQQALGQGPEFLTYFNYEAQPDKSGLPSDRFSAERPEGSISTLTIQRTEQRDSAMYRCASSPDRVDRVQFFGPGTRLTVL.

This clonotype was seen a handful of times. The chain has TRBV13 and TRBJ2-7, with a tentative D call TRBD2 (6 bases). The CDR3 has 17 amino acids. Between the trimmed V and J ends, which lost 5 bases and 0 bases, there was a span of 20 bases. CDR1 is PRHDT, CDR2 FYEKMQ, per germline (reference sequence). CDR3 residues: CASSLVAEGPSSYEQYF. CDR3 DNA sequence: TGTGCCAGCAGCCTTGTTGCGGAGGGGCCGAGCTCCTACGAGCAGTACTTC.

This clonotype was counted only a few times. V is TRBV20-1 and J is TRBJ1-1, with a weak D call TRBD1 (5 bases). Germline CDR1 reads DFQATT; CDR2 reads SNEGSKA (reference sequence). V gave up 7 bases and J gave up 0 bases, with 12 bases separating them. The CDR3 contains 13 residues. The CDR3 loop is CSVIGDLNTEAFF. As DNA, the CDR3 is TGCAGTGTAATAGGGGACCTGAACACTGAAGCTTTCTTT.

This clonotype was seen a handful of times. The V gene is TRBV19, the J gene TRBJ1-5; tentatively, D is TRBD1 (6 bases). V lost 3 bases and J 6 bases, leaving 15 bases between the germline ends. The CDR3 is 15 residues long. The germline CDR1 and CDR2 sequences are LNHDA and SQIVND (reference sequence). Here the CDR3 DNA reads TGTGCCAGTAGTATCTTCAGGGGATCGAGTCAGCCCCAGCATTTT. Protein: CASSIFRGSSQPQHF.

This clonotype has just one count. One end of the junction does not line up with germline, which may come from a read error. V gene TRBV9 combines with J gene TRBJ1-1; tentatively, D is TRBD1 (6 bases). Per germline, CDR1 SGDLS and CDR2 YYNGEE. The CDR3 is 14 amino acids. CDR3: CASSTDNRATEALF. The DNA for the CDR3 is TGTGCCAGCAGCACCGATAACAGGGCCACTGAAGCTTTATTT.

The chain carries TRBV12-3 or TRBV12-4 and TRBJ1-2, with D tentatively TRBD1 (5 bases). The CDR3 extends over 14 amino acids. V was shortened by 6 bases and J by 7 bases, with 18 bases between the two germline ends. The CDR3 spells CASRRGQGLGGYTF. CDR3 DNA: TGTGCCAGCAGAAGAGGACAAGGGCTGGGTGGCTACACCTTC.

This clonotype has just a few counts. The chain joins TRBV15 to TRBJ2-3, with TRBD2 identical over 9 bases. The CDR3 contains 14 residues. V gave up 7 bases and J gave up 5 bases; unmatched junction bases: 7. Per the germline V gene, CDR1 is LNHNV and CDR2 is YYDKDF (reference sequence). Here the CDR3 DNA reads TGTGCCACCAACGTAGCGGGAGAGGTAGATACGCAGTATTTT. Translating gives CATNVAGEVDTQYF.

This sequence joins TRBV6-2 or TRBV6-3 and TRBJ1-1; D possibly corresponds to TRBD1 (5 bases). The CDR3 has 15 residues. Trimming shortened V by 10 bases and J by 4 bases, and 22 bases separated the two germline ends. The germline V gene encodes CDR1 MNHEY and CDR2 SVGEGT. Written as DNA, the CDR3 is TGTGCCACCCATCTTGGGGGGACTCGATCCACTGAAGCTTTCTTT. Its translation is CATHLGGTRSTEAFF.

The CDR3 region is CASISLPNTGELFF. Here the CDR3 DNA reads TGCGCCAGCATCTCATTACCGAACACCGGGGAGCTGTTTTTT. The chain combines TRBV5-1 with TRBJ2-2; no reliable D call. The CDR3 is made up of 14 amino acids. Germline assignment: CDR1 SGHRS and CDR2 YFSETQ. Between the trimmed V and J ends, which lost 6 bases and 0 bases, there was a span of 9 bases.

CDR3 coding DNA: TGCAGTGCTCTTACGGTTGGTGAAGCTTTCTTT. Translating it yields CSALTVGEAFF. This chain links TRBV20-1 with TRBJ1-1; unclear D gene. Germline values: CDR1 DFQATT, CDR2 SNEGSKA (reference sequence). The CDR3 consists of 11 residues. V was pared by 5 bases and J by 7 bases, with 11 bases between.

The chain is built from TRBV4-1 and TRBJ1-1, with 7 bases matching TRBD1. Per the germline V gene, CDR1 is MGHRA and CDR2 is YSYEKL. There are 15 residues in the CDR3. The V segment lost 4 bases and the J segment 2 bases; nucleotides outside the gene matches: 7. The CDR3 spells CASSRVDRTNTEAFF. Written as DNA, the CDR3 is TGCGCCAGCAGCCGAGTGGACAGGACCAACACTGAAGCTTTCTTT.

This clonotype has more than one count but fewer than ten. The gene calls are TRBV24-1 and TRBJ2-1; possibly TRBD2 for D (6 bases). The CDR3 sequence is 15 residues long. Germline V lookup: CDR1 KGHDR, CDR2 SFDVKD. V was trimmed by 9 bases and J by 6 bases, leaving 20 bases between them. DNA of the CDR3: TGTGCCACCCGTAGTGAGGGAGGACGCCCCAATGAGCAGTTCTTC. Residues: CATRSEGGRPNEQFF.

This sequence joins TRBV12-3 or TRBV12-4 and TRBJ2-3, with TRBD1 identical over 9 bases. Trimming at V came to 1 base and at J to 5 bases, leaving 7 bases not matched to a gene. The CDR3 contains 16 residues. Here the CDR3 DNA reads TGTGCCAGCAGTTTAGAAGGACAGGGGATACGAGATACGCAGTATTTT. This encodes CASSLEGQGIRDTQYF.

This chain uses TRBV7-9 with TRBJ2-7; 11 bases are a match to TRBD1. The V and J ends lost 4 bases and 2 bases, in that order; junction bases with no gene match: 4. Germline V gene lookup returns CDR1 SEHNR and CDR2 FQNEAQ (reference sequence). The CDR3 has 15 amino acids. The CDR3 region has the DNA TGTGCCAGCAGCTCGGACAGGGGGCTAACCTACGAGCAGTACTTC. Protein: CASSSDRGLTYEQYF.

The V gene is TRBV4-1, the J gene TRBJ1-3, with D perhaps matching TRBD1 (5 bases). V was clipped by 3 bases and J by 1 base, with 13 bases between them. CDR1 is MGHRA, CDR2 YSYEKL, per germline. This CDR3 contains 16 residues. The CDR3 sequence is CASSHIPGESGNTIYF. The CDR3 DNA follows: TGCGCCAGCAGCCATATCCCGGGGGAGTCTGGAAACACCATATATTTT.

This clonotype was found a few times. The genes are TRBV7-2 and TRBJ2-3, with 8 bases aligning to TRBD2. The germline CDR1 and CDR2 sequences are SGHTA and FQGNSA. The trim removed 3 bases at V and 1 base at J, leaving 3 bases unmatched. This CDR3 is 15 amino acids long. CDR3 in amino acids: CASSFQTSGTDTQYF. CDR3 nucleotides: TGTGCCAGCAGCTTTCAGACTAGCGGCACAGATACGCAGTATTTT.

The rearrangement uses TRBV7-2 and TRBJ2-1, with 7 bases fitting TRBD2. This CDR3 comprises 14 residues. Germline assignment: CDR1 SGHTA and CDR2 FQGNSA. Trimming took 6 bases from V and 5 from J; bases not matched to a gene: 7. DNA for the CDR3: TGTGCCAGCAGGGCGGGACTAATGAACAATGAGCAGTTCTTC. Amino acid sequence: CASRAGLMNNEQFF.

This clonotype was observed at least ten times. V gene TRBV5-1 combines with J gene TRBJ2-7, with D tentatively TRBD2 (5 bases). The germline V gene has CDR1 SGHRS and CDR2 YFSETQ. With 0 bases removed from V and 7 bases from J, the gap between germline ends came to 20 bases. This CDR3 spans 16 amino acids. CDR3 sequence: CASSLEVEASVREQYF. The CDR3 coding sequence is TGCGCCAGCAGCTTGGAAGTGGAGGCCAGTGTACGAGAGCAGTACTTC. The full variable domain, its missing parts supplied by reference TRBV5-1 and TRBJ2-7, is KAGVTQTPRYLIKTRGQQVTLSCSPISGHRSVSWYQQTPGQGLQFLFEYFSETQRNKGNFPGRFSGRQFSNSRSEMNVSTLELGDSALYLCASSLEVEASVREQYFGPGTRLTVT.

The J gene is TRBJ2-1, the V gene TRBV6-2 or TRBV6-3, with 10 positions matching TRBD2. The J segment lost 10 bases and the V segment lost 4 bases, leaving 7 bases of the junction unmatched. CDR1 and CDR2 from the germline V gene are MNHEY and SVGEGT. This CDR3 is built from 14 residues. The CDR3 is CASSSAGGAGEQFF. The CDR3 bases are TGTGCCAGCAGTTCAGCGGGAGGGGCTGGGGAGCAGTTCTTC.

CDR3 protein: CASSPGPYAEQYF. The DNA for the CDR3 is TGTGCCAGCAGCCCCGGTCCCTACGCCGAGCAGTACTTC. The V and J genes are TRBV7-3 and TRBJ2-7; D gene unclear. The CDR3 sequence is 13 residues long. The V end lost 5 bases, the J end lost 6 bases, and 14 bases lay between the germline ends. The germline gives CDR1 SGHTA, CDR2 FQGTGA.

This rearrangement joins TRBV5-1 to TRBJ1-2, with 7 bases aligning to TRBD1. The germline CDR1 and CDR2 sequences are SGHRS and YFSETQ. J lost 2 bases, V lost 4 bases, and 5 bases had no gene match. This CDR3 region has 14 residues. The chain's CDR3 is CASSQLQGNYGYTF. The DNA of the CDR3 is TGCGCCAGCAGCCAATTACAGGGGAACTATGGCTACACCTTC.

V gene TRBV20-1 combines with J gene TRBJ2-3, with 11 bases aligning to TRBD2. This CDR3 region has 16 residues. Trimming removed 3 bases from V and 4 bases from J; junction bases left unmatched: 9. CDR1 and CDR2 (germline): DFQATT, SNEGSKA (reference sequence). DNA of the CDR3: TGCAGTGCTAGCCCACTAGCGGGAGTCCCGGCAGATACGCAGTATTTT. Encoded protein: CSASPLAGVPADTQYF.

The V gene is TRBV6-5, the J gene TRBJ1-2; D remains unclear. The CDR3 is 10 amino acids. V lost 8 bases to trimming and J lost 3 bases, with 4 bases between them. CDR1 and CDR2 from the germline V gene are MNHEY and SVGAGI. In nucleotides, the CDR3 is TGTGCCAGCGCGGACTATGGCTACACCTTC. Protein product: CASADYGYTF.

The genes are TRBV12-3 or TRBV12-4 and TRBJ2-5; D is unresolved. CDR3 length: 14 amino acids. Deletions cut 3 bases from V and 7 bases from J, with 15 bases between. In DNA, the CDR3 is TGTGCCAGCAGTTTCGCTGTACACTCCGGGACCCAGTACTTC. Protein product: CASSFAVHSGTQYF.

The chain employs TRBV2 and TRBJ2-6; D is ambiguous. The V end lost 7 bases, the J end lost 1 base, and 11 bases lay between the germline ends. Germline loops: CDR1 SNHLY, CDR2 FYNNEI. This CDR3 has 15 residues. The CDR3 nucleotides read TGTGCCAGCACCGGACCCAAATCTGGGGCCAACGTCCTGACTTTC. As protein: CASTGPKSGANVLTF.